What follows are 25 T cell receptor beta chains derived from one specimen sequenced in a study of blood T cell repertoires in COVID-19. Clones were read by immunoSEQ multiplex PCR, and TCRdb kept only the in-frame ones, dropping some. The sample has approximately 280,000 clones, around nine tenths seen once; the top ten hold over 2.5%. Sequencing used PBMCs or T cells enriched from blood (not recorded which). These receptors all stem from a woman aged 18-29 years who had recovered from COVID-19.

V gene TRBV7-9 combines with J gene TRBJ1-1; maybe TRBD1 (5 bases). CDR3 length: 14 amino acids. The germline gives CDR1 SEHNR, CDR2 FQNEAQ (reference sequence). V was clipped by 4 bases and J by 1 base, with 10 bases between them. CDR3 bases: TGTGCCAGCAGCTCAACAGGCAGGAACACTGAAGCTTTCTTT. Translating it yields CASSSTGRNTEAFF.

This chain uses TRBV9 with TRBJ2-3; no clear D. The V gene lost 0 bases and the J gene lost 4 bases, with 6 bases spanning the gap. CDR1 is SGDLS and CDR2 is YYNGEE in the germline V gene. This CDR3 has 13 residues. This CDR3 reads CASSVGVADTQYF. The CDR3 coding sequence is TGTGCCAGCAGCGTAGGAGTGGCAGATACGCAGTATTTT.

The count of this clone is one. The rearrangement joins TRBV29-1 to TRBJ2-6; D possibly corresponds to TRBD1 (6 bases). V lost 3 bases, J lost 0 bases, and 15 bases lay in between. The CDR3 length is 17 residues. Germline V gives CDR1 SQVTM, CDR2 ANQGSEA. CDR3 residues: CSVEDRYSTSGANVLTF. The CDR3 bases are TGCAGCGTTGAGGACAGATATTCAACCTCTGGGGCCAACGTCCTGACTTTC.

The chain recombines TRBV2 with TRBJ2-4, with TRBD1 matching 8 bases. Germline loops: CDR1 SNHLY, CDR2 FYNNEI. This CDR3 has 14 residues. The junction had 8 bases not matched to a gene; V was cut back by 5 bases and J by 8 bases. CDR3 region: CASSSRTGSDIQYF. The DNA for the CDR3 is TGTGCCAGCAGTTCCCGGACAGGGTCTGACATTCAGTACTTC.

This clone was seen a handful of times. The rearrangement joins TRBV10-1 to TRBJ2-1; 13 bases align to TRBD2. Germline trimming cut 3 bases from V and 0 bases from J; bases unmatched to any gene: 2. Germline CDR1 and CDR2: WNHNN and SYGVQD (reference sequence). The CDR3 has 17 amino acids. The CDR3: CASSDGTSGTSYNEQFF. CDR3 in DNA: TGCGCCAGCAGTGACGGGACTAGCGGGACCTCCTACAATGAGCAGTTCTTC.

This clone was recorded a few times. The CDR3 nucleotides read TGTGCCAGCAGCCACTCGGACAGGGTTAATGAAAAACTGTTTTTT. As protein: CASSHSDRVNEKLFF. The chain carries TRBV3-1 (or the pseudogene TRBV3-2) and TRBJ1-4, with TRBD1 matching 8 bases. The CDR3 loop spans 15 amino acids. Germline loops: CDR1 LGHDT, CDR2 YNNKEL (reference sequence). The V and J ends lost 3 bases and 4 bases, in that order; junction bases with no gene match: 4.

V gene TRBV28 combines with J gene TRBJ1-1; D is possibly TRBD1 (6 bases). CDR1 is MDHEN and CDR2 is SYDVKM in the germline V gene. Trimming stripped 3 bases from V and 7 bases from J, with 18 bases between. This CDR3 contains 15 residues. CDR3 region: CASSLTRQAFLEAFF. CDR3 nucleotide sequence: TGTGCCAGCAGTTTGACCCGACAGGCCTTTCTTGAAGCTTTCTTT.

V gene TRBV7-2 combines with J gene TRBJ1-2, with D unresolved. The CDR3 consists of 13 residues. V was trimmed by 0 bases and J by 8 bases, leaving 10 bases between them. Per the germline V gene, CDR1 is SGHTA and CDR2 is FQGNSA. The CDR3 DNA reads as TGTGCCAGCAGCTTAGCGCGGGCAGGAGGCTACACCTTC. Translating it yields CASSLARAGGYTF.

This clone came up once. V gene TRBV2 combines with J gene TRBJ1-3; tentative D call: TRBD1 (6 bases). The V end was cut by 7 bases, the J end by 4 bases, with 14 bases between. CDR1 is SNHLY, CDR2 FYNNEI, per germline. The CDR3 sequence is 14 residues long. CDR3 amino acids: CASTSTGTGNTIYF. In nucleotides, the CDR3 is TGTGCCAGCACAAGCACAGGGACCGGAAACACCATATATTTT.

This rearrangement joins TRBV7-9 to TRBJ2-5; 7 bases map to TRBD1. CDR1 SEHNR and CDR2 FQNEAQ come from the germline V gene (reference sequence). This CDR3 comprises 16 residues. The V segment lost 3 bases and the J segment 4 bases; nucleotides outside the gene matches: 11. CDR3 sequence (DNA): TGTGCCAGCAGCTTCACCGGGACAGCTAGGACAGAGACCCAGTACTTC. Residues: CASSFTGTARTETQYF.

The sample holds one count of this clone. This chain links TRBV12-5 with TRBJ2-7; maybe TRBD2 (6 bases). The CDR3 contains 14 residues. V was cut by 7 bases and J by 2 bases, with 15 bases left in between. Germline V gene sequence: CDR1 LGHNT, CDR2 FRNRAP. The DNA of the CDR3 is TGTGCTAGTGCCCCGGGGGTGACACCCTACGAGCAGTACTTC. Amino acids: CASAPGVTPYEQYF.

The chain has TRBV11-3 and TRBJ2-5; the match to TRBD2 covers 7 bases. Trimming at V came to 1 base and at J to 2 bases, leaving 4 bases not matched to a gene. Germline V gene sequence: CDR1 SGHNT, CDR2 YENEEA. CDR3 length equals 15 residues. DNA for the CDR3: TGTGCCAGCAGCTTAGGCGGGGGAACGCAAGAGACCCAGTACTTC. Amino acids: CASSLGGGTQETQYF. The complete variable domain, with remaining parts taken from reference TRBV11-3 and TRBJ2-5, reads EAGVVQSPRYKIIEKKQPVAFWCNPISGHNTLYWYLQNLGQGPELLIRYENEEAVDDSQLPKDRFSAERLKGVDSTLKIQPAELGDSAVYLCASSLGGGTQETQYFGPGTRLLVL.

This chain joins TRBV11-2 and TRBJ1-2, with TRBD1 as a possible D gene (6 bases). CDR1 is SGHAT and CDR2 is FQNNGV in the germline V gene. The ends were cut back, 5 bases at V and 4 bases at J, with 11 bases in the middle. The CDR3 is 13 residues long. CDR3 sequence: CASSPGTPYGYTF. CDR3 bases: TGTGCCAGCAGCCCCGGGACACCCTATGGCTACACCTTC. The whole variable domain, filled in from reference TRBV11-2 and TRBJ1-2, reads EAGVAQSPRYKIIEKRQSVAFWCNPISGHATLYWYQQILGQGPKLLIQFQNNGVVDDSQLPKDRFSAERLKGVDSTLKIQPAKLEDSAVYLCASSPGTPYGYTFGSGTRLTVV.

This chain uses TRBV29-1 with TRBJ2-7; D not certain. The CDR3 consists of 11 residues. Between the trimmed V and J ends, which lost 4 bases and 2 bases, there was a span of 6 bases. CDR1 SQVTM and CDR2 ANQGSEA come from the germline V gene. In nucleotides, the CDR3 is TGCAGCGTTGCAGTAACCTACGAGCAGTACTTC. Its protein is CSVAVTYEQYF.

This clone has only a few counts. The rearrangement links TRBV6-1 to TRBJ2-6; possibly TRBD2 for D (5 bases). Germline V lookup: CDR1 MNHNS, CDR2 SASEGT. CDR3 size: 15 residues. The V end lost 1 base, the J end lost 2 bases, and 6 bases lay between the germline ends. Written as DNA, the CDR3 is TGTGCCAGCAGTGAAGGAGGGACTGGGGCCAACGTCCTGACTTTC. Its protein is CASSEGGTGANVLTF.

DNA for the CDR3: TGTGCCAGTAGCCCTACCGGGACAGGGGCTTTCTTT. Translation gives CASSPTGTGAFF. The chain recombines TRBV19 with TRBJ1-1, with TRBD1 identical over 9 bases. CDR3 length equals 12 residues. Looked up from germline, CDR1 is LNHDA and CDR2 is SQIVND (reference sequence). Trimming took 6 bases from V and 11 from J; bases not matched to a gene: 7.

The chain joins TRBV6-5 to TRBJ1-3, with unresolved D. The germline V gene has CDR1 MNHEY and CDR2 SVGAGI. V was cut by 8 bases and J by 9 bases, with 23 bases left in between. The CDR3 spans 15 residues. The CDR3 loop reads CASHAAGSPKGTIYF. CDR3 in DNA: TGTGCCAGCCACGCCGCCGGGTCCCCGAAAGGCACCATATATTTT.

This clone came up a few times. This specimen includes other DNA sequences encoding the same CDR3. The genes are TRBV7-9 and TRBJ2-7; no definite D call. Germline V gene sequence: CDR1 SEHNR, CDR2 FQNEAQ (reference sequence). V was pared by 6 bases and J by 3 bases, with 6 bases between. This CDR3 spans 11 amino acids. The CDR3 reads CASSLHYEQYF. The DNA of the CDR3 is TGTGCCAGCAGTTTACACTACGAGCAGTACTTC. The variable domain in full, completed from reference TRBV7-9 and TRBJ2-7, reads DTGVSQNPRHKITKRGQNVTFRCDPISEHNRLYWYRQTLGQGPEFLTYFQNEAQLEKSRLLSDRFSAERPKGSFSTLEIQRTEQGDSAMYLCASSLHYEQYFGPGTRLTVT.

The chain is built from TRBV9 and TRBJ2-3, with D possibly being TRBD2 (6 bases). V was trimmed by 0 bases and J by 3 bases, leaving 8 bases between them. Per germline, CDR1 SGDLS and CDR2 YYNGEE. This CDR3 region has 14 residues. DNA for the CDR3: TGTGCCAGCAGCGTAGTGACTAGAACAGATACGCAGTATTTT. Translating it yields CASSVVTRTDTQYF. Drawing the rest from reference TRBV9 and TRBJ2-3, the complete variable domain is DSGVTQTPKHLITATGQRVTLRCSPRSGDLSVYWYQQSLDQGLQFLIQYYNGEERAKGNILERFSAQQFPDLHSELNLSSLELGDSALYFCASSVVTRTDTQYFGPGTRLTVL.

The CDR3 sequence is CASSTSSGSSRRQFF. The CDR3, as DNA: TGTGCCAGTAGTACGTCTAGCGGGAGTTCAAGACGGCAGTTCTTC. This chain links TRBV19 with TRBJ2-1, with 10 bases fitting TRBD2. CDR3 size: 15 residues. Germline lookup yields CDR1 LNHDA and CDR2 SQIVND (reference sequence). The V segment lost 4 bases and the J segment 12 bases; nucleotides outside the gene matches: 12.

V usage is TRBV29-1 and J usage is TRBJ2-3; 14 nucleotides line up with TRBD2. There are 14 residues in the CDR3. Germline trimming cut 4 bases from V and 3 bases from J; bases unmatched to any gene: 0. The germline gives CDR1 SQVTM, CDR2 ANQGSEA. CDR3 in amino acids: CSVGTSGRTDTQYF. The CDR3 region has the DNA TGCAGCGTTGGGACTAGCGGGAGGACAGATACGCAGTATTTT.

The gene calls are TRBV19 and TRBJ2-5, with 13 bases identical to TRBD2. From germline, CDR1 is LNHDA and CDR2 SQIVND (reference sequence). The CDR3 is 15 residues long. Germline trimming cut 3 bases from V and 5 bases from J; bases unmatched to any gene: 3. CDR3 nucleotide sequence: TGTGCCAGTAGTATGGGACTAGCGGGGAAGGAGACCCAGTACTTC. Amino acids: CASSMGLAGKETQYF.

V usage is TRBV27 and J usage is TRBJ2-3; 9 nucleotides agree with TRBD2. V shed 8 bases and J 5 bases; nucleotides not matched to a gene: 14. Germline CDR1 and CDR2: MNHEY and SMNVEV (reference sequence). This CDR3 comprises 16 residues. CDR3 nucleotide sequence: TGTGCCAGCTCTAATCCGGGACTAGCAAGCTTAGATACGCAGTATTTT. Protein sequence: CASSNPGLASLDTQYF.

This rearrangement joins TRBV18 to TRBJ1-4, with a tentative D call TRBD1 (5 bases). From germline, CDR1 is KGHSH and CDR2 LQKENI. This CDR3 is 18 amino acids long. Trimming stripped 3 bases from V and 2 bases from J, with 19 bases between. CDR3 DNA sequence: TGTGCCAGCTCACCCGTTGCTGGGGGGATGGGCACTAATGAAAAACTGTTTTTT. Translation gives CASSPVAGGMGTNEKLFF.

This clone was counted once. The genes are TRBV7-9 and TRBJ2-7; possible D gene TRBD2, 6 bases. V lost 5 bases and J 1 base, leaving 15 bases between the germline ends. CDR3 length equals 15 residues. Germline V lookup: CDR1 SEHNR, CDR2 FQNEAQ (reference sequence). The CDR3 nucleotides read TGTGCCAGCAGCCTCGAAACTAGCCGGTCCTACGAGCAGTACTTC. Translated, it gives CASSLETSRSYEQYF. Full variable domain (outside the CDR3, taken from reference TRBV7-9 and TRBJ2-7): DTGVSQNPRHKITKRGQNVTFRCDPISEHNRLYWYRQTLGQGPEFLTYFQNEAQLEKSRLLSDRFSAERPKGSFSTLEIQRTEQGDSAMYLCASSLETSRSYEQYFGPGTRLTVT.